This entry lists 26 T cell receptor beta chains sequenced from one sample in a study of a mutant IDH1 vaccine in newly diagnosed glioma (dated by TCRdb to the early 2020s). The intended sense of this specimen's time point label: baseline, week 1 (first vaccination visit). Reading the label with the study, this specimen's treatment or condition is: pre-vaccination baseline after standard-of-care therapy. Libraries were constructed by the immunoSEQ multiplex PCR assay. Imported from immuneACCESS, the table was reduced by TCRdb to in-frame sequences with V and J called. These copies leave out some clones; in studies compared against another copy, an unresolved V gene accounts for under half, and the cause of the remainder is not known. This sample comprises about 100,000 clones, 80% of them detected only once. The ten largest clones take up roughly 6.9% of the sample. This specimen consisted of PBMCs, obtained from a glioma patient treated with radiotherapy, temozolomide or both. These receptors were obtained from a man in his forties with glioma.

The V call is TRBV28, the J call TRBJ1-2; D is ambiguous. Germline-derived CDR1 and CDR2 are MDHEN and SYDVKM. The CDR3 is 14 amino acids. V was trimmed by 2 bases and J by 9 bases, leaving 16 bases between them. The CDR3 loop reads CASSLRGVTMSYTF. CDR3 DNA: TGTGCCAGCAGTTTACGCGGGGTAACTATGAGCTACACCTTC.

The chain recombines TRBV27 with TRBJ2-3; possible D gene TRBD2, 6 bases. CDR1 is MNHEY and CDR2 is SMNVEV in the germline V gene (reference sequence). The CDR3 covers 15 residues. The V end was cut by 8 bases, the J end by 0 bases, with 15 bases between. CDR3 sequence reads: CASSPGAFSTDTQYF. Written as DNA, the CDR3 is TGTGCCAGCTCCCCGGGAGCTTTTAGCACAGATACGCAGTATTTT.

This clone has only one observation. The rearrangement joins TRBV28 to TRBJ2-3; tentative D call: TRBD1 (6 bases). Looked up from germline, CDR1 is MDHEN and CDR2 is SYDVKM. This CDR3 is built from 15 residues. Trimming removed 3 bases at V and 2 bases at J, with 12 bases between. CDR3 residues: CASSFGDTDTDTQYF. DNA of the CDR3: TGTGCCAGCAGTTTTGGGGACACCGACACAGATACGCAGTATTTT.

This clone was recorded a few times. In nucleotides, the CDR3 is TGTGCCAGCAGCCATGGCAGGGGAGGTAATGAAAAACTGTTTTTT. Amino acid sequence: CASSHGRGGNEKLFF. The V gene is TRBV14, the J gene TRBJ1-4; tentative D call: TRBD1 (6 bases). Trimming took off 3 bases at V and 4 bases at J, with 12 bases between the two ends. The CDR3 contains 15 residues. Looked up from germline, CDR1 is SGHDN and CDR2 is FVKESK.

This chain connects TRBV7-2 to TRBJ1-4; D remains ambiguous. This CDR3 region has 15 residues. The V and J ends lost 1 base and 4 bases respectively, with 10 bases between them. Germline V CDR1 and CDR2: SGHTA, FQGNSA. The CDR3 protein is CASSLVSELNEKLFF. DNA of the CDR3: TGTGCCAGCAGCTTAGTTTCTGAACTTAATGAAAAACTGTTTTTT.

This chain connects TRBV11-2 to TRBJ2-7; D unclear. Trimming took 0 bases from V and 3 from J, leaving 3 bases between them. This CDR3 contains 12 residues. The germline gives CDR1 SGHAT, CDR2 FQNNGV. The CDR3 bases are TGTGCCAGCAGCTTAGATCTCTACGAGCAGTACTTC. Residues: CASSLDLYEQYF.

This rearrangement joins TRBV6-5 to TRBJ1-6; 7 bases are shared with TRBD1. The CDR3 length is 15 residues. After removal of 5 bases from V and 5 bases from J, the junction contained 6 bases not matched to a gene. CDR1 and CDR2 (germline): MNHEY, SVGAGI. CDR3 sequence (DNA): TGTGCCAGCAGTCAGGGACAGACCAATAATTCACCCCTCCACTTT. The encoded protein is CASSQGQTNNSPLHF.

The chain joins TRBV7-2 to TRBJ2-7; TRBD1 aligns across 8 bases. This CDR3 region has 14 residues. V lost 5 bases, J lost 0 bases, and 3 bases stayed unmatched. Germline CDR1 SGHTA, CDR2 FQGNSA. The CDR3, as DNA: TGTGCCAGCAGCCAGGGGGCAAGCTCCTACGAGCAGTACTTC. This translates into CASSQGASSYEQYF.

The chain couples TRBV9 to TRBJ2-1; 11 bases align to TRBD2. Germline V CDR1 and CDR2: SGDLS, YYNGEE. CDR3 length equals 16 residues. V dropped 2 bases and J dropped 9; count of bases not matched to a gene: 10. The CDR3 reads CASSVSGRASLTEQFF. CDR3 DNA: TGTGCCAGCAGCGTTAGCGGGAGGGCCAGTTTGACTGAGCAGTTCTTC.

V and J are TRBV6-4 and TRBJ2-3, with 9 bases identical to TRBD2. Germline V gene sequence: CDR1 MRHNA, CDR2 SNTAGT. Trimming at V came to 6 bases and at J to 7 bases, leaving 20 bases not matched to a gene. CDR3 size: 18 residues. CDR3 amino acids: CASSHDPPGRGGLNTQYF. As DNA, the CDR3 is TGTGCCAGCAGCCACGACCCCCCCGGGCGGGGGGGCCTGAATACGCAGTATTTT.

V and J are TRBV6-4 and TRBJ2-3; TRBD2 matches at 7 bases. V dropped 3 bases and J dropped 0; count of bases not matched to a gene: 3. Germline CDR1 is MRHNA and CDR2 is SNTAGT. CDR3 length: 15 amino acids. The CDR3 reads CASSEGAGSTDTQYF. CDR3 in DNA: TGTGCCAGCAGTGAAGGAGCGGGGAGCACAGATACGCAGTATTTT.

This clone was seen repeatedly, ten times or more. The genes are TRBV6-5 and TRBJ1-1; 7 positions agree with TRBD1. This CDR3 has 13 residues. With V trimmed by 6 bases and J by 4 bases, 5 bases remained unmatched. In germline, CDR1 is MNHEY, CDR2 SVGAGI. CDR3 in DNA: TGTGCCAGCAGGCCGACAGGGACCACTGAAGCTTTCTTT. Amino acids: CASRPTGTTEAFF.

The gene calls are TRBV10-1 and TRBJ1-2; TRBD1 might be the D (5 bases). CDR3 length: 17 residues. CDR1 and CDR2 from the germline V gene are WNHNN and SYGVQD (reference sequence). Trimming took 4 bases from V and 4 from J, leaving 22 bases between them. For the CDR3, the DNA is TGCGCCAGCAGTGCCCTGGTGTTCTTTAGGGGAAGCTATGGCTACACCTTC. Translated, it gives CASSALVFFRGSYGYTF.

CDR3: CASSPVSRTDTQYF. The CDR3 DNA reads as TGCGCCAGCAGCCCCGTTTCTCGCACAGATACGCAGTATTTT. The V and J genes are TRBV10-1 and TRBJ2-3; D remains unclear. CDR1 WNHNN and CDR2 SYGVQD come from the germline V gene (reference sequence). V was pared by 6 bases and J by 1 base, with 11 bases between. This CDR3 region has 14 residues.

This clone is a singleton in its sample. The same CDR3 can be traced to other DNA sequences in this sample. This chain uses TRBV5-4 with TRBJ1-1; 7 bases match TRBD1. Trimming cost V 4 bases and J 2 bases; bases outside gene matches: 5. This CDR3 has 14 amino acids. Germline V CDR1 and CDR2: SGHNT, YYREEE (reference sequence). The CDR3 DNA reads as TGTGCCAGCAGCCTCGGGACAGCTAACACTGAAGCTTTCTTT. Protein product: CASSLGTANTEAFF.

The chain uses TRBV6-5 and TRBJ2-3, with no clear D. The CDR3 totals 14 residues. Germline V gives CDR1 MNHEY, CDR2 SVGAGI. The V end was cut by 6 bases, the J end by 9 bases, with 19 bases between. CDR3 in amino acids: CASSWTRESLTQYF. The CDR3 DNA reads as TGTGCCAGCAGCTGGACCCGAGAGTCCCTCACGCAGTATTTT.

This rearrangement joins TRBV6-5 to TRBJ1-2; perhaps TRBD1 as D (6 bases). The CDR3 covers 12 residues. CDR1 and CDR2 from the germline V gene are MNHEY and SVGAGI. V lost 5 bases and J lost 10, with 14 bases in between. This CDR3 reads CASSQGRNDYTF. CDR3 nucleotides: TGTGCCAGCAGTCAGGGGAGGAATGACTACACCTTC.

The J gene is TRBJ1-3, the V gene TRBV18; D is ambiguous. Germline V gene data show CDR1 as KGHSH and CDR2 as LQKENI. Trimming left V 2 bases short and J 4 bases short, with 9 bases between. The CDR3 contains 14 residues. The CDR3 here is CASSPKDGGNTIYF. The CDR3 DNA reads TGTGCCAGCTCACCAAAGGACGGCGGAAACACCATATATTTT.

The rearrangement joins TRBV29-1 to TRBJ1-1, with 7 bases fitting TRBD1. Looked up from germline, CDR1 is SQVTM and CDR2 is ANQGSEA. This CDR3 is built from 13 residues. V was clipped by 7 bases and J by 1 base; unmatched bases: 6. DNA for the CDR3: TGCAGCGCCGACAGGGTTGGGAACACTGAAGCTTTCTTT. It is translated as CSADRVGNTEAFF.

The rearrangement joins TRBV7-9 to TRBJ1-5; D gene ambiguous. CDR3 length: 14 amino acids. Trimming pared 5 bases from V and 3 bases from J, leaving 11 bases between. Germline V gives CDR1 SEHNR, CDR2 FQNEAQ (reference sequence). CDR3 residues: CASSQDGFNQPQHF. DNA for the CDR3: TGTGCCAGCAGCCAGGACGGATTCAATCAGCCCCAGCATTTT. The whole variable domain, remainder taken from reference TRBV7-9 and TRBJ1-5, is DTGVSQNPRHKITKRGQNVTFRCDPISEHNRLYWYRQTLGQGPEFLTYFQNEAQLEKSRLLSDRFSAERPKGSFSTLEIQRTEQGDSAMYLCASSQDGFNQPQHFGDGTRLSIL.

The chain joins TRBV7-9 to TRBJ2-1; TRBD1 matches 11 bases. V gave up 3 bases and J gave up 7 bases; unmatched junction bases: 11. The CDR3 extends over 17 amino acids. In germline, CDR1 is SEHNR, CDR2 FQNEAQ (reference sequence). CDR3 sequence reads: CASSFPGGQGVGNEQFF. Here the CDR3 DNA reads TGTGCCAGCAGCTTCCCTGGGGGACAGGGGGTAGGAAATGAGCAGTTCTTC.

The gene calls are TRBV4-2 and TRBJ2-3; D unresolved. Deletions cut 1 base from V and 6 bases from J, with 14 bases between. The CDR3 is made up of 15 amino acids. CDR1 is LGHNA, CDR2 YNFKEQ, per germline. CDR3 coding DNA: TGTGCCAGCAGCCAAGCTGGCCCCCCCGAGGATACGCAGTATTTT. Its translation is CASSQAGPPEDTQYF.

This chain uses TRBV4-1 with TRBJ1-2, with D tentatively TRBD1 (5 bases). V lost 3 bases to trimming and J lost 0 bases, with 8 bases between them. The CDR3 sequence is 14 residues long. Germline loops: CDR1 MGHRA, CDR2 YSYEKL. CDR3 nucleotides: TGCGCCAGCAGCCAGGACACTGCTAACTATGGCTACACCTTC. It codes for CASSQDTANYGYTF.

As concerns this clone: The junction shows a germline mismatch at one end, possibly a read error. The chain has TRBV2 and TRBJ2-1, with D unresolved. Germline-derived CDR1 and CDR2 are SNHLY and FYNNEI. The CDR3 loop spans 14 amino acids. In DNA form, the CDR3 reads TGTGCCTGCAGAAGGGCTAGTGGGATTGTGGAGCAGTTCTTC. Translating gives CACRRASGIVEQFF.

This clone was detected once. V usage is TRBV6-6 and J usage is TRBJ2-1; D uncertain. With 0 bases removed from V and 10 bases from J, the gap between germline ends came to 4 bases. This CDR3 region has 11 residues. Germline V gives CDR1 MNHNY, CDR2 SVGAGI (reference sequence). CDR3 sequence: CASSYSQEQFF. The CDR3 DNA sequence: TGTGCCAGCAGTTACTCCCAGGAGCAGTTCTTC.

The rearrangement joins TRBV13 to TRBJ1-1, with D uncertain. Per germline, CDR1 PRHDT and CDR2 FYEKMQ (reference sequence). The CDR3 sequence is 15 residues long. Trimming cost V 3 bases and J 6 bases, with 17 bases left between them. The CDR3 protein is CASSFYVWRSSEAFF. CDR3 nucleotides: TGTGCCAGCAGCTTCTATGTCTGGAGGAGCTCTGAAGCTTTCTTT.